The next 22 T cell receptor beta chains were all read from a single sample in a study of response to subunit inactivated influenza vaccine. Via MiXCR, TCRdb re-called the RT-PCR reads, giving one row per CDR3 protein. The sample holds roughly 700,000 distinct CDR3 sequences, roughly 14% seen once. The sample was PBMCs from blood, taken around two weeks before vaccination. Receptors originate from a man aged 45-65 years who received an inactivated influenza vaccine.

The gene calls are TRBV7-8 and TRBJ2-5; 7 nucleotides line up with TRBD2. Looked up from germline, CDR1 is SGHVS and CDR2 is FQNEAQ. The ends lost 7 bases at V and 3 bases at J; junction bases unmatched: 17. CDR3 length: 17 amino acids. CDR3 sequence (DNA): TGTGCCAGCATGCGAATATTAGCGGGCAAACCTAAAGAGACCCAGTACTTC. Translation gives CASMRILAGKPKETQYF.

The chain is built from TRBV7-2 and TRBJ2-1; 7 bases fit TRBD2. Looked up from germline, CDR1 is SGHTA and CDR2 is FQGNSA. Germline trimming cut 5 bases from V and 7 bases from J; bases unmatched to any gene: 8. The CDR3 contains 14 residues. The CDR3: CASSEVREVNEQFF. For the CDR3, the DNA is TGTGCCAGCAGCGAAGTCCGGGAGGTTAATGAGCAGTTCTTC.

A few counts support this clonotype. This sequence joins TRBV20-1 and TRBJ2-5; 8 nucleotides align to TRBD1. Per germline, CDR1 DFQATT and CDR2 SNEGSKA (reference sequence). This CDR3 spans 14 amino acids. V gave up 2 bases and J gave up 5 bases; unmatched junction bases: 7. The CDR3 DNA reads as TGCAGTGCTAGATCAGGACAGGGTGGGGAGACCCAGTACTTC. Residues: CSARSGQGGETQYF.

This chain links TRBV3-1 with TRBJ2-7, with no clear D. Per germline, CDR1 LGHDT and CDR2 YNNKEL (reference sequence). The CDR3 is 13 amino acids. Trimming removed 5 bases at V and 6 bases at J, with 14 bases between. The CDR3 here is CASSSGLSFEQYF. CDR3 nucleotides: TGTGCCAGCAGCTCGGGTCTCTCTTTCGAGCAGTACTTC.

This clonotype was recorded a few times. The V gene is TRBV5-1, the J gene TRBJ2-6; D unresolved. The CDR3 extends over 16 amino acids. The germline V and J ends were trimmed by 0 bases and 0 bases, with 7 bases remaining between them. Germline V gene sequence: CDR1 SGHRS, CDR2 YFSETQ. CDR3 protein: CASSLGHASGANVLTF. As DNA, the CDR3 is TGCGCCAGCAGCTTGGGACACGCCTCTGGGGCCAACGTCCTGACTTTC.

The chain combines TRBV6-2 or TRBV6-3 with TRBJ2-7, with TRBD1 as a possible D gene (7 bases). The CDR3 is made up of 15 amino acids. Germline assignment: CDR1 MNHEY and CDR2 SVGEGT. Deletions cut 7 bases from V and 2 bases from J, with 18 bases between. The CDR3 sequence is CASISGGSVPYEQYF. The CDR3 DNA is TGTGCCAGCATCTCAGGGGGGAGCGTGCCCTACGAGCAGTACTTC.

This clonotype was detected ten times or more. This chain's CDR3 is CASSIQISSGDFTGELFF. The DNA for the CDR3 is TGTGCCAGCAGCATCCAAATCTCTAGCGGAGATTTCACCGGGGAGCTGTTTTTT. This chain connects TRBV27 to TRBJ2-2; 7 bases are a match to TRBD2. The CDR3 runs 18 residues. Germline V gene lookup returns CDR1 MNHEY and CDR2 SMNVEV (reference sequence). The V segment lost 6 bases and the J segment 4 bases; nucleotides outside the gene matches: 17.

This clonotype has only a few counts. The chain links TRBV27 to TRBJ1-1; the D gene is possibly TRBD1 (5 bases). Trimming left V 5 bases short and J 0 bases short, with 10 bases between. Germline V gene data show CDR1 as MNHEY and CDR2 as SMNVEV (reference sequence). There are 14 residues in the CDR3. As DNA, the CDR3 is TGTGCCAGCAGTATCAGGGTCATGAACACTGAAGCTTTCTTT. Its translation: CASSIRVMNTEAFF.

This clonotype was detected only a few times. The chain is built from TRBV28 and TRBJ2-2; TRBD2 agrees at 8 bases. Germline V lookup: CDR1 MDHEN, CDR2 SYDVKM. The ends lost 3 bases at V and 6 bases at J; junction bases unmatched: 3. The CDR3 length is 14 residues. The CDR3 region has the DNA TGTGCCAGCAGTTTGGCAGCGGGAGCCGGGGAGCTGTTTTTT. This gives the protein CASSLAAGAGELFF.

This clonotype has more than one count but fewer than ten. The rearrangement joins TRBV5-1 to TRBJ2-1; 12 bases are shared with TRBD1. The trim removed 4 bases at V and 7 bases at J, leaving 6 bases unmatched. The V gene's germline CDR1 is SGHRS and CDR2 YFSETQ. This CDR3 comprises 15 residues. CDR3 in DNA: TGCGCCAGCAGCACCGGGACAGGGGGCGGAAATGAGCAGTTCTTC. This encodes CASSTGTGGGNEQFF.

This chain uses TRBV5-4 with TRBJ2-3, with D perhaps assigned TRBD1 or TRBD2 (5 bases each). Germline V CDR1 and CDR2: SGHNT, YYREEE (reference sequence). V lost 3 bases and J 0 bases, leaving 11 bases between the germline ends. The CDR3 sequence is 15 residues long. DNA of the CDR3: TGTGCCAGCAGCTGGGGACCGGAGAGCACAGATACGCAGTATTTT. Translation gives CASSWGPESTDTQYF.

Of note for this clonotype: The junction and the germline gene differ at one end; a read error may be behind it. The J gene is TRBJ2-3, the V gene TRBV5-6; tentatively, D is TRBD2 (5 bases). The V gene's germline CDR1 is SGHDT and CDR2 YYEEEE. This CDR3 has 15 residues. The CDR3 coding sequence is TGTGCCAGCAGCACTGGTCTTGGGAGCACAGATACGCAGTCTTTT. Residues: CASSTGLGSTDTQSF.

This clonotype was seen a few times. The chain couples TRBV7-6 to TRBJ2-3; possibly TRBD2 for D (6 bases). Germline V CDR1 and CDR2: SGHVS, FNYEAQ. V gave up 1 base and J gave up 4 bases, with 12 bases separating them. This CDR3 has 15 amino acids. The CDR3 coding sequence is TGTGCCAGCAGCTTAGGACGGGGAGGCCCAGATACGCAGTATTTT. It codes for CASSLGRGGPDTQYF. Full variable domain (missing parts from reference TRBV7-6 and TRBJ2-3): GAGVSQSPRYKVTKRGQDVALRCDPISGHVSLYWYRQALGQGPEFLTYFNYEAQQDKSGLPNDRFSAERPEGSISTLTIQRTEQRDSAMYRCASSLGRGGPDTQYFGPGTRLTVL.

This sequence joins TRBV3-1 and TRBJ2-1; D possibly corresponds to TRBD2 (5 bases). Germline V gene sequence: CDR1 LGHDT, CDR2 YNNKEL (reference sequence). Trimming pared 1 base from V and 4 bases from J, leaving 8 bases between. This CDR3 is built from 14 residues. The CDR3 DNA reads TGTGCCAGCAGCCAAGGCGGGCCATACAATGAGCAGTTCTTC. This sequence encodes CASSQGGPYNEQFF.

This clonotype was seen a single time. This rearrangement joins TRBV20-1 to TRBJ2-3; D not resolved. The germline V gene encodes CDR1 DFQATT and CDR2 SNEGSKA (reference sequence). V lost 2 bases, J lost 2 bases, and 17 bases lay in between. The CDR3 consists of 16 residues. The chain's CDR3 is CSARSPLRSTTDTQYF. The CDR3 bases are TGCAGTGCTAGATCCCCCCTCCGGTCCACCACAGATACGCAGTATTTT.

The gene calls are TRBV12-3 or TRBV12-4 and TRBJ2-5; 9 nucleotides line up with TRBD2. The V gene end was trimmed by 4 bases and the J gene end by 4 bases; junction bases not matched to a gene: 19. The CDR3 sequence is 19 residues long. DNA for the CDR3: TGTGCCAGCAGTTGGGCCCGGGGCGGGGGGGCCTTTCGTGCAGAGACCCAGTACTTC. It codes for CASSWARGGGAFRAETQYF.

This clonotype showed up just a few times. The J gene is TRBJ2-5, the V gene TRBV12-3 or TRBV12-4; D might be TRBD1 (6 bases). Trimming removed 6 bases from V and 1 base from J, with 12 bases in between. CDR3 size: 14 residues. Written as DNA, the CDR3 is TGTGCCAGCAGGCCTCGCAGGGGCCAAGAGACCCAGTACTTC. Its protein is CASRPRRGQETQYF.

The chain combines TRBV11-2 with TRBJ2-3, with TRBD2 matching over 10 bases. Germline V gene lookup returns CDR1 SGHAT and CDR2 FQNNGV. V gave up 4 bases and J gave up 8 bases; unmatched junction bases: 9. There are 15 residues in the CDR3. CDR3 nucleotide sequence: TGTGCCAGCAGCTCTCAGCGGGGGGGCCAGGGTACGCAGTATTTT. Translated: CASSSQRGGQGTQYF.

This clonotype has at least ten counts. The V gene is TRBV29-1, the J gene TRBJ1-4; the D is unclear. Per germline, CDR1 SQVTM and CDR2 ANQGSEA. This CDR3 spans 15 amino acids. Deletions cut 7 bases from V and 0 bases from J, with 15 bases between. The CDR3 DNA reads TGCAGCGCACTATCTGATCTAGCAACTAATGAAAAACTGTTTTTT. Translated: CSALSDLATNEKLFF.

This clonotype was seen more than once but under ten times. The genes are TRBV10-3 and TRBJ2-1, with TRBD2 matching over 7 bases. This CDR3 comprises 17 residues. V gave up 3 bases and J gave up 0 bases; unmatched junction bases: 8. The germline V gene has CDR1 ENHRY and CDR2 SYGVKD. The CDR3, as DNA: TGTGCCATCAGTGATATTCCGGGCGGGAGCTCCTACAATGAGCAGTTCTTC. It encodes CAISDIPGGSSYNEQFF.

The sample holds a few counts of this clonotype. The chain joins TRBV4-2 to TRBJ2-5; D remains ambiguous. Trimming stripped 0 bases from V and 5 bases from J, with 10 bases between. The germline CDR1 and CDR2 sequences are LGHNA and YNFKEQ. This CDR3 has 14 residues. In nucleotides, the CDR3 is TGTGCCAGCAGCCAAGATCTGGCGTCGGAGACCCAGTACTTC. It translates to CASSQDLASETQYF.

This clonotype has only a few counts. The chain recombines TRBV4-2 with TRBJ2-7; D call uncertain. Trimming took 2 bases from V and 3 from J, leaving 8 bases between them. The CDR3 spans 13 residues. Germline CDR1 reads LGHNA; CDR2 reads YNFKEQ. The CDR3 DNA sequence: TGTGCCAGCAGCCAATGGGTGGACTACGAGCAGTACTTC. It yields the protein CASSQWVDYEQYF.